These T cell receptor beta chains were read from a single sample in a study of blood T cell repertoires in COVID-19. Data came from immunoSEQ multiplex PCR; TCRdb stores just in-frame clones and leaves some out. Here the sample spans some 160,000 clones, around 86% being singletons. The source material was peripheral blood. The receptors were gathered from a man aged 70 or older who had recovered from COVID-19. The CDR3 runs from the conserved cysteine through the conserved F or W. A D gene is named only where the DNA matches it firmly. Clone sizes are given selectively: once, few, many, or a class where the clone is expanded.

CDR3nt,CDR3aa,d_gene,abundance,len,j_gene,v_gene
TGTGCCAGCAGCCCCATAGAGGGAAAGGGGGCGGATTATGGCTACACCTTC,CASSPIEGKGADYGYTF,TRBD1,many,17,TRBJ1-2,TRBV3-1/TRBV3-2
TGCGCCAGCAGCCAAGATCCTAGCGGGATATACGAGCAGTACTTC,CASSQDPSGIYEQYF,TRBD2,.,15,TRBJ2-7,TRBV4-1
TGTGCCAGCAGTTACCCGACTAGCGGGAGCTCTGAGCAGTTCTTC,CASSYPTSGSSEQFF,TRBD2,.,15,TRBJ2-1,TRBV6-5
TGTGCCAGCAGCTCGAATCCTAGCGGGAGACAAGAGACCCAGTACTTC,CASSSNPSGRQETQYF,TRBD2,.,16,TRBJ2-5,TRBV13
TGTGCCAGCAGTGACACTATGAACACTGAAGCTTTCTTT,CASSDTMNTEAFF,.,.,13,TRBJ1-1,TRBV2
TGCAGTGCTAGTCCCGCCAGAATTAATTCACCCCTCCACTTT,CSASPARINSPLHF,.,.,14,TRBJ1-6,TRBV20-1
TGTGCCAGCAGCCAAGTACCAGATAGCAATCAGCCCCAGCATTTT,CASSQVPDSNQPQHF,.,.,15,TRBJ1-5,TRBV3-1/TRBV3-2
TGTGCCAGCAGCTTAACAGGGGTAGGGGCCAACGTCCTGACTTTC,CASSLTGVGANVLTF,TRBD1,few,15,TRBJ2-6,TRBV5-8
TGCGCCAGCAGCCCATCGGGGGGGAAGGGTGAGCAGTTCTTC,CASSPSGGKGEQFF,TRBD2,.,14,TRBJ2-1,TRBV10-1
TGTGCCAGCAGCGGACAGGGGGTTGGCACTGAAGCTTTCTTT,CASSGQGVGTEAFF,TRBD1,.,14,TRBJ1-1,TRBV25-1
TGTGCCAGCAGTCCTCGTGGGGGGTCGAGTCAGCCCCAGCATTTT,CASSPRGGSSQPQHF,.,.,15,TRBJ1-5,TRBV6-5
TGTGCCAGTAAACCCGGACAGGCCAACTATGGCTACACCTTC,CASKPGQANYGYTF,TRBD1,once,14,TRBJ1-2,TRBV19
TGTGCCAGCAGCTTATATAGCGGGAGCGTCACAGATACGCAGTATTTT,CASSLYSGSVTDTQYF,TRBD2,.,16,TRBJ2-3,TRBV7-2
TGTGCCAGCAGCTTAGGGGGCAGGGGTACATACGAGCAGTACTTC,CASSLGGRGTYEQYF,.,once,15,TRBJ2-7,TRBV7-8
TGTGCCAGCAGTGAAGCGGGGGGACAGGGTAGAGTCTACACCTTC,CASSEAGGQGRVYTF,TRBD1,.,15,TRBJ1-2,TRBV2
TGTGCCAGCCACCGTACAGGGGGCAACACCGGGGAGCTGTTTTTT,CASHRTGGNTGELFF,TRBD1,.,15,TRBJ2-2,TRBV28
TGTGCCACCAGTGATTTTGACGGGAAGGACTCAGATACGCAGTATTTT,CATSDFDGKDSDTQYF,.,.,16,TRBJ2-3,TRBV24-1
TGTGCCAGCAGTTCCGGGACAGGTTATTCACCCCTCCACTTT,CASSSGTGYSPLHF,TRBD1,.,14,TRBJ1-6,TRBV7-2
TGTGCTAGTGGTTTGGACCTCCCGGGACTCAAGAACACCGGGGAGCTGTTTTTT,CASGLDLPGLKNTGELFF,.,.,18,TRBJ2-2,TRBV12-5
TGCGCCAGCAGCCAGAATAGCGGTATATGGGATACGCAGTATTTT,CASSQNSGIWDTQYF,.,.,15,TRBJ2-3,TRBV4-1
TGTGCCAGCGGAACGGACAGCAACACTGAAGCTTTCTTT,CASGTDSNTEAFF,.,.,13,TRBJ1-1,TRBV2
TGCGCCAGCAGCTTAGCGGGAGAAGGAGAGACCCAGTACTTC,CASSLAGEGETQYF,TRBD2,.,14,TRBJ2-5,TRBV5-1
TGTGCCAGCTCATCCCGGGACAGAATGAACACTGAAGCTTTCTTT,CASSSRDRMNTEAFF,TRBD1,.,15,TRBJ1-1,TRBV18
TGTGCCAGCAGCTTGCTGACTAGCGGGAGGACGGGCGGGCAGTTCTTC,CASSLLTSGRTGGQFF,TRBD2,.,16,TRBJ2-1,TRBV5-4